This T cell receptor beta chain was documented in a study of T cells after posttransplantation cyclophosphamide. Controls had myeloablative marrow grafts with methotrexate and calcineurin inhibitor, sampled at 1 year. Data came from immunoSEQ multiplex PCR; TCRdb stores just in-frame clones and leaves some out. The table includes 9,500 to 10,000 clones, approximately 87% detected once. Germline CDR1 is MGHRA and CDR2 is YSYEKL. V shed 6 bases, J shed 0 bases, and the junction held 3 bases outside the gene matches. This CDR3 has 15 residues. The V call is TRBV4-1, the J call TRBJ2-1, with 9 bases fitting TRBD2. The clonotype comes from a male patient between 25 and 39 years old who received an allogeneic stem cell transplant from an unrelated donor, was CMV-positive, and had no GVHD. Some T cells may trace back to the graft donor. The material sequenced was PBMCs, taken after an allogeneic stem cell transplant with a calcineurin inhibitor and methotrexate. The CDR3 DNA sequence: TGCGCCAGCAGGCGGACTAGCGACTCCTACAATGAGCAGTTCTTC. Its protein is CASRRTSDSYNEQFF.